This T cell receptor (beta chain) comes out of a study of T cells in narcolepsy. Looking at the study overall: Enrolled donors included narcolepsy type 1 or type 2 patients and healthy controls.

This clone was found once. What it recognizes is unknown. Whole-study results and caveats: Autoreactive clonotypes reportedly recurred in blood of same and different patients, not controls. HCRT-specific and TRIB2-specific autoreactive clonotypes appeared among same-patient CSF and blood CD4+ clonotypes.

Trimming pared 4 bases from V and 3 bases from J, leaving 11 bases between. This CDR3 spans 13 amino acids. Per the germline V gene, CDR1 is SGHNT and CDR2 is YYREEE (reference sequence). Clones were read by immunoSEQ multiplex PCR, and TCRdb kept only the in-frame ones, dropping some. Altogether about 27,000 clones are present, more than 65% being singletons, with the ten largest covering 6.6%. The chain combines TRBV5-4 with TRBJ2-7; D may be TRBD2 (5 bases). The source is a human donor in good health. The sample taken for sequencing was memory (CD45RA-) CD4+ T cells from blood. The CDR3 here is CASSAGLDYEQYF. CDR3 in DNA: TGTGCCAGCAGCGCGGGCCTCGACTACGAGCAGTACTTC.